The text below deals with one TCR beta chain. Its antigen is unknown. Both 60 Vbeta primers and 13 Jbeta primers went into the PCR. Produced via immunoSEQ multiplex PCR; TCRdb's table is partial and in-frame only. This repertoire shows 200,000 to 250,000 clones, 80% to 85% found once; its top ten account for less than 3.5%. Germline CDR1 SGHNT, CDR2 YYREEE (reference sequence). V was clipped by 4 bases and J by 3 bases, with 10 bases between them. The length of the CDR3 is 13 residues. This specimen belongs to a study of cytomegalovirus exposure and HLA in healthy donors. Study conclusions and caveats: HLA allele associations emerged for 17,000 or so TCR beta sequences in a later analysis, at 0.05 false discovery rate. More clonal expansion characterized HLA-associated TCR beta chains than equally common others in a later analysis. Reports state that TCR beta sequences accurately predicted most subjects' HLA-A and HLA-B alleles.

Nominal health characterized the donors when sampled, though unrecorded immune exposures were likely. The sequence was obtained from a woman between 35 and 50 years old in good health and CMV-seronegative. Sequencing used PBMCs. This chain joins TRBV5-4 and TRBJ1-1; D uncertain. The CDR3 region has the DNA TGTGCCAGCAGCGCAGGCGTGGACACTGAAGCTTTCTTT. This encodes CASSAGVDTEAFF. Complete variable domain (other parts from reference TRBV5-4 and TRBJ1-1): ETGVTQSPTHLIKTRGQQVTLRCSSQSGHNTVSWYQQALGQGPQFIFQYYREEENGRGNFPPRFSGLQFPNYSSELNVNALELDDSALYLCASSAGVDTEAFFGQGTRLTVV.